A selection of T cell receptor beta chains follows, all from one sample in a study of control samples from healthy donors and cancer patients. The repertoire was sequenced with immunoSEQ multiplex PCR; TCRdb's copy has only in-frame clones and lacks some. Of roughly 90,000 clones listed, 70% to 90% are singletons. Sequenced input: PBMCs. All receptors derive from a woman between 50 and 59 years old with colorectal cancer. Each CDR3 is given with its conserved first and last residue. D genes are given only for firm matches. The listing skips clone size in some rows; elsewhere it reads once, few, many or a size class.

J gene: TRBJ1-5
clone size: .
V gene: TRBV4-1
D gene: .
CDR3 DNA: TGCGCCAGCAGCCCCCGGTACAATCAGCCCCAGCATTTT
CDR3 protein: CASSPRYNQPQHF

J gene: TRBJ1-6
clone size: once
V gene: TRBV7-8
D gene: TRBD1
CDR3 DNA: TGTGCCAGCAGGCCCGGACAGGGTTTATCTGCACCCCTCCACTTT
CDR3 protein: CASRPGQGLSAPLHF

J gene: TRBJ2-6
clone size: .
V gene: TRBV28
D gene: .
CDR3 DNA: TGTGCCAGCAGGACCCCGAGGCTCTCTGGGGCCAACGTCCTGACTTTC
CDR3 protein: CASRTPRLSGANVLTF

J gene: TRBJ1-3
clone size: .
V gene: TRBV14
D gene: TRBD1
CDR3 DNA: TGTGCCAGCAGCCCCCCGGGACAGCTCTCTGGAAACACCATATATTTT
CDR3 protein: CASSPPGQLSGNTIYF

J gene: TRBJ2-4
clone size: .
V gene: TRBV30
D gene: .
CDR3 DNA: TGTGCCTGGAGTGGGGGATTGATGGCGGACATTCAGTACTTC
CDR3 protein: CAWSGGLMADIQYF

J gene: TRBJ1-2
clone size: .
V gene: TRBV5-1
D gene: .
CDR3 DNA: TGCGCCAGCAGCTTGGCGGAGGGGGATGGCTACACCTTC
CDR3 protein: CASSLAEGDGYTF

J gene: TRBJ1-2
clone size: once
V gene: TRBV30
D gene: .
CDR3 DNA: TGTGCCTGGACCAGAGTCCATAACTATGGCTACACCTTC
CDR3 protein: CAWTRVHNYGYTF

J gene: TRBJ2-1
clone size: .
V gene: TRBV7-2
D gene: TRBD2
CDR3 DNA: TGTGCCAGCAGCCCCCCGGGACTAGCGGGGGGGAATGAGCAGTTCTTC
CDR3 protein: CASSPPGLAGGNEQFF

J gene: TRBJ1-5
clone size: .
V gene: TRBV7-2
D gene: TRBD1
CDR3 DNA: TGTGCCAGCAGGGACAGGGTGGATCAGCCCCAGCATTTT
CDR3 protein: CASRDRVDQPQHF

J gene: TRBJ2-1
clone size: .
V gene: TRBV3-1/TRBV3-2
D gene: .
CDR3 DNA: TGTGCCAGCAGCCCCCAATACCGACCTGTTAATGAGCAGTTCTTC
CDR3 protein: CASSPQYRPVNEQFF

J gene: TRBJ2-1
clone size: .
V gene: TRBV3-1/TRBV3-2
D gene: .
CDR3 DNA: TGTGCCAGCAGCCAAGACAGGGTGGCCTACAATGAGCAGTTCTTC
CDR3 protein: CASSQDRVAYNEQFF

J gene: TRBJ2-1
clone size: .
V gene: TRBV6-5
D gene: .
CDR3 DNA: TGTGCCAGCAGTTCACAGGGGAGGAACTACAATGAGCAGTTCTTC
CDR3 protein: CASSSQGRNYNEQFF

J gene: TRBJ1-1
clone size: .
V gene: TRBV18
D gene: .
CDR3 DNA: TGTGCCAGCAAACGGACTGAGAACACTGAAGCTTTCTTT
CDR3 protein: CASKRTENTEAFF

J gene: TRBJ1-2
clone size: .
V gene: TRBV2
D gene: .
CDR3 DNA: TGTGCCAGCAGTGAAGCGGGGAGGGTGGATGGCTACACCTTC
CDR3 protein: CASSEAGRVDGYTF

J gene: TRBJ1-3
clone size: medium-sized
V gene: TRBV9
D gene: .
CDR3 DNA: TGTGCCAGCAGCTCCCGGGCCGGGACGGAAGAAAGGAGCGTATATTTT
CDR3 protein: CASSSRAGTEERSVYF

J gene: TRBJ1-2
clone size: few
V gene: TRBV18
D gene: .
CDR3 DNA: TGTGCCAGCTCACGTCAGGATAACTATGGCTACACCTTC
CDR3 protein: CASSRQDNYGYTF

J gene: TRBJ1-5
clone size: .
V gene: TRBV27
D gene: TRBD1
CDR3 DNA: TGTGCCAGCAGTCCAAGACAGGGGGCCGTTCAGCCCCAGCATTTT
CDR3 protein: CASSPRQGAVQPQHF

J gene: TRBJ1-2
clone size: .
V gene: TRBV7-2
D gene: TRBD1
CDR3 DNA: TGTGCCAGCAGCCCTCGACAGGGGCAGCATGGCTACACCTTC
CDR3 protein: CASSPRQGQHGYTF

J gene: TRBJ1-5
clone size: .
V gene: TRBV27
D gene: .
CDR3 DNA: TGTGCCAGCAGTCTCCTGGGGGTTGGGGGCAATCAGCCCCAGCATTTT
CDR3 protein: CASSLLGVGGNQPQHF

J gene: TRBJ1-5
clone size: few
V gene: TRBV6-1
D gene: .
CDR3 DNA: TGTGCCAGCAGTGACCTCCGCAGCAATCAGCCCCAGCATTTT
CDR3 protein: CASSDLRSNQPQHF

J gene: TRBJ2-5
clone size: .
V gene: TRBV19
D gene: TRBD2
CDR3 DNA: TGTGCCAGTAGTTTATCCCTCGCGGGGGTCGTCCTCGGGGAGACCCAGTACTTC
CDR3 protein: CASSLSLAGVVLGETQYF

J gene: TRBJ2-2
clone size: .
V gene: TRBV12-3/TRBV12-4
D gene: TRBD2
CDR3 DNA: TGTGCCAGCATTCAGGGAGGGACCGGGGAGCTGTTTTTT
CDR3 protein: CASIQGGTGELFF

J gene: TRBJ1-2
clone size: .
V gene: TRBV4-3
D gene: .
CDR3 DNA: TGCGCCAGCAGCCAGGCTTGGACAGAGGCTAACTATGGCTACACCTTC
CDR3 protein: CASSQAWTEANYGYTF

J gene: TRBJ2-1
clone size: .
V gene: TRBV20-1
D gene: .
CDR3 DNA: TGCAGTGCTAGTATGGGGGCCAATGAGCAGTTCTTC
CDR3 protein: CSASMGANEQFF

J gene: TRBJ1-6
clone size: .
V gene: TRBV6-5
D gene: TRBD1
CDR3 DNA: TGTGCCAGCCGGGACAGGGGAAATTCACCCCTCCACTTT
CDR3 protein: CASRDRGNSPLHF

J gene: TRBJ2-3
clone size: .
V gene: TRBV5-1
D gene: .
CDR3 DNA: TGCGCCAGCAGCATGGAAGGATTTACAGATACGCAGTATTTT
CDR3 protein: CASSMEGFTDTQYF

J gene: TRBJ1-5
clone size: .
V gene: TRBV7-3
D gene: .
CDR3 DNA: TGTGCCAGCAGCGCGGGCCCGGATCAGCCCCAGCATTTT
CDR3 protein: CASSAGPDQPQHF

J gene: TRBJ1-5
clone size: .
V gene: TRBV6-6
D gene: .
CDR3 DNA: TGTGCCAGCGGGGGGCATGGGGATCAGCCCCAGCATTTT
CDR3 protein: CASGGHGDQPQHF

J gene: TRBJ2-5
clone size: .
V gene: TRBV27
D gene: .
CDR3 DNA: TGTGCCAGCAGTTTACGGACGGCGGGGGAGACCCAGTACTTC
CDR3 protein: CASSLRTAGETQYF

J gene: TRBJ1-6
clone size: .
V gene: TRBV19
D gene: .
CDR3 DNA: TGTGCCAGTAGTATAGGAGAGGGAACACTGGGAAATTCACCCCTCCACTTT
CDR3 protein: CASSIGEGTLGNSPLHF

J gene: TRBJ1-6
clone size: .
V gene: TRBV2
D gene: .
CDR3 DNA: TGTGCCAGCACTCGAGGGCCCCCTAATTCACCCCTCCACTTT
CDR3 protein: CASTRGPPNSPLHF

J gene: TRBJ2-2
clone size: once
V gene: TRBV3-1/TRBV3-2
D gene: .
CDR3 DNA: TGTGCCAGCAGCCAGGGGCCGCCTAACACCGGGGAGCTGTTTTTT
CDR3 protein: CASSQGPPNTGELFF

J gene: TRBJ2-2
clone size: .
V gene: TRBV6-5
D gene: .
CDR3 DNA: TGTGCCAGCAGTTACTGGCAAACCACGAACACCGGGGAGCTGTTTTTT
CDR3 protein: CASSYWQTTNTGELFF

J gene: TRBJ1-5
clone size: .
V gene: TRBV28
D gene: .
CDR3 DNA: TGTGCCAGCAGTTTGGGGACAATCACTAGCAATCAGCCCCAGCATTTT
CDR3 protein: CASSLGTITSNQPQHF

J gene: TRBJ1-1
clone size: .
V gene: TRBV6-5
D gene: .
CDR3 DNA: TGTGCCAGCAGTTACTCGGGTCGCACTGAAGCTTTCTTT
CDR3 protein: CASSYSGRTEAFF

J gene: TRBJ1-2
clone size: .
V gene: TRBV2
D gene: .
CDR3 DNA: TGTGCCAGCAGCAGAGCTAACTATGGCTACACCTTC
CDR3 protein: CASSRANYGYTF

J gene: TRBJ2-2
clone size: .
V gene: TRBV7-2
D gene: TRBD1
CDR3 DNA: TGTGCCAGCAGCTTACTACCAGGGGGTGACACCGGGGAGCTGTTTTTT
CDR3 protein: CASSLLPGGDTGELFF

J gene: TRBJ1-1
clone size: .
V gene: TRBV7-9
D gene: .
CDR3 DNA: TGTGCCAGCAGCTTACGGAGTTACGCTGAAGCTTTCTTT
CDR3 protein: CASSLRSYAEAFF

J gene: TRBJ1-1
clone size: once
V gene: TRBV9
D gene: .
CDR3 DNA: TGTGCCAGCAGCCCCATCCTCCGGGGCGAAGCTTTCTTT
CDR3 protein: CASSPILRGEAFF

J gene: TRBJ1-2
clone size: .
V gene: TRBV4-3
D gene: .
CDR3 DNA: TGCGCCAGCAGCCAAGATCTGGGGGGATGGGGGTACACCTTC
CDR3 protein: CASSQDLGGWGYTF

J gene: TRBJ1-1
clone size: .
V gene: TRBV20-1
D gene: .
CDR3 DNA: TGCAGTGCTAGCAGGAACACTGAAGCTTTCTTT
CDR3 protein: CSASRNTEAFF

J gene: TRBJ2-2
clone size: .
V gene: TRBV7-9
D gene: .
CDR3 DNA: TGTGCCAGCAGCTTAGCGCAGGGTGGATCGAACACCGGGGAGCTGTTTTTT
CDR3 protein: CASSLAQGGSNTGELFF

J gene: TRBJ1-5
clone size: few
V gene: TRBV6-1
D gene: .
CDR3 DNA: TGTGCCAGCAGTGAATCCGGCTATAGCAATCAGCCCCAGCATTTT
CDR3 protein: CASSESGYSNQPQHF

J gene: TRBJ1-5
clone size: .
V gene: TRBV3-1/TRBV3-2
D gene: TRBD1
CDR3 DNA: TGTGCCAGCAGCCAAGATCAGACAGGGTATCAGCCCCAGCATTTT
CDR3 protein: CASSQDQTGYQPQHF

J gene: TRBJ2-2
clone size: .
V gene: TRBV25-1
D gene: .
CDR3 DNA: TGTGCCAGCAGGGCAGACACCGGGGAGCTGTTTTTT
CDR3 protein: CASRADTGELFF

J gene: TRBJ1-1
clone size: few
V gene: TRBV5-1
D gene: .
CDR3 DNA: TGCGCCAGCAGCTTGGGACAGACCCAAGGCACTGAAGCTTTCTTT
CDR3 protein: CASSLGQTQGTEAFF

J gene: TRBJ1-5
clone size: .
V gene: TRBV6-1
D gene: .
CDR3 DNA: TGTGCCAGCAGTGAATCGGGGGGCCCTCAGCCCCAGCATTTT
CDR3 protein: CASSESGGPQPQHF

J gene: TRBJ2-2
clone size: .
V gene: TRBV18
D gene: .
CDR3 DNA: TGTGCCAGCTCACCGCGGACGGTGAACACCGGGGAGCTGTTTTTT
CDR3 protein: CASSPRTVNTGELFF

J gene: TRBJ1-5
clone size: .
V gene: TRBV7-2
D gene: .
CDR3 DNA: TGTGCCAGCAGCTTACATAGCAATCAGCCCCAGCATTTT
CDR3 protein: CASSLHSNQPQHF

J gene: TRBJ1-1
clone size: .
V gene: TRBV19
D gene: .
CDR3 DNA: TGTGCCAGTAGTCGGGGGGATCTGAACACTGAAGCTTTCTTT
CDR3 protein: CASSRGDLNTEAFF

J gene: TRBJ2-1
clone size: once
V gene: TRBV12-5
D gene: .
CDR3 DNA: TGTGCTAGTGGTTTGGTACCTGGGGGGCTGTACAATGAGCAGTTCTTC
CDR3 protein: CASGLVPGGLYNEQFF

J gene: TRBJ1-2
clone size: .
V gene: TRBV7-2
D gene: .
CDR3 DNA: TGTGCCAGCAGCTTACCAGGGAAGTATGGCTACACCTTC
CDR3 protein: CASSLPGKYGYTF

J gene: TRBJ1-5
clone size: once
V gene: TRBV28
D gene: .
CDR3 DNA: TGTGCCAGCAGTTTAAGGGGGGCTATTCAGCCCCAGCATTTT
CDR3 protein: CASSLRGAIQPQHF

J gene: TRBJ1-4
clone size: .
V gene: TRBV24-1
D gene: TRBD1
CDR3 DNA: TGTGCCACCAGTGGGGGACAGCCCCCCCGGCTGTTTTTT
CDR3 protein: CATSGGQPPRLFF